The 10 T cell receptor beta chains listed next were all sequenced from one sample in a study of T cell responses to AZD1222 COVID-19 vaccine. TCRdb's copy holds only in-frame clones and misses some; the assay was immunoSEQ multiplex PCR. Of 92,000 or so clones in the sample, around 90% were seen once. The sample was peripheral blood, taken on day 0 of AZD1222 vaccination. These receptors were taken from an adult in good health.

CDR3 region: CASSVGTGGDYNEQFF. The CDR3 DNA is TGTGCCAGCAGCGTAGGTACAGGGGGGGACTACAATGAGCAGTTCTTC. The chain links TRBV9 to TRBJ2-1; D is possibly TRBD1 (8 bases). The CDR3 has 16 amino acids. The V end was cut by 0 bases, the J end by 3 bases, with 13 bases between. The V gene's germline CDR1 is SGDLS and CDR2 YYNGEE.

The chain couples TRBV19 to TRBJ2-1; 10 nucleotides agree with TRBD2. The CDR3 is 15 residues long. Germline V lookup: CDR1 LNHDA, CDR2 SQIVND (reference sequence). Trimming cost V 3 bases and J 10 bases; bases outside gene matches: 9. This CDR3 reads CASSMGAGGFQEQFF. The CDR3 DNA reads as TGTGCCAGTAGTATGGGAGCGGGAGGGTTCCAGGAGCAGTTCTTC.

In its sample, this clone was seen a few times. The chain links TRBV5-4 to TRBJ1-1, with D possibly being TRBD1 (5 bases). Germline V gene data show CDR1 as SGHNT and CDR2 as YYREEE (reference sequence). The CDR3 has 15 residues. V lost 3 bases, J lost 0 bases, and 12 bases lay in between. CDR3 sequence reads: CASSWGGGVNTEAFF. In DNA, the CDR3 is TGTGCCAGCAGCTGGGGCGGGGGAGTGAACACTGAAGCTTTCTTT.

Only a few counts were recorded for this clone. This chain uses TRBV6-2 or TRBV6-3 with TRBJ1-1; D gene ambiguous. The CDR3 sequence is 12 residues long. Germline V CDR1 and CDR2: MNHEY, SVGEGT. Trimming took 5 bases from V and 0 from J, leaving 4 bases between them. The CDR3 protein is CASSTLNTEAFF. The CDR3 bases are TGTGCCAGCAGTACACTGAACACTGAAGCTTTCTTT.

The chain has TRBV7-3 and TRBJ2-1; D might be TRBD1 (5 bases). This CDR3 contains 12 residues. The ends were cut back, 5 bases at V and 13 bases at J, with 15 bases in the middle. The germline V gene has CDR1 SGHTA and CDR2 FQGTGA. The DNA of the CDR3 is TGTGCCAGCAGCCGACCTCAAGGGGTCCAGTTCTTC. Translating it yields CASSRPQGVQFF. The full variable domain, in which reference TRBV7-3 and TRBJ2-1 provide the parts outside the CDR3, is GAGVSQTPSNKVTEKGKYVELRCDPISGHTALYWYRQSLGQGPEFLIYFQGTGAADDSGLPNDRFFAVRPEGSVSTLKIQRTERGDSAVYLCASSRPQGVQFFGPGTRLTVL.

CDR3 nucleotides: TGTGCCACCAGCCCGGACGGCTACGAGCAGTACTTC. This encodes CATSPDGYEQYF. The chain has TRBV15 and TRBJ2-7, with D unclear. Germline V gives CDR1 LNHNV, CDR2 YYDKDF (reference sequence). CDR3 length: 12 residues. Deletions cut 5 bases from V and 3 bases from J, with 8 bases between.

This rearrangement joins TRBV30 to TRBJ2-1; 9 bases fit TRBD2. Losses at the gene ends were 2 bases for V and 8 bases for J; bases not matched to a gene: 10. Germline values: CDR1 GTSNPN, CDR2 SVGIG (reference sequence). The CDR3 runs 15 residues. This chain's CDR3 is CAWSRGGRAWDEQFF. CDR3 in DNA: TGTGCCTGGAGTAGAGGCGGGAGGGCATGGGATGAGCAGTTCTTC.

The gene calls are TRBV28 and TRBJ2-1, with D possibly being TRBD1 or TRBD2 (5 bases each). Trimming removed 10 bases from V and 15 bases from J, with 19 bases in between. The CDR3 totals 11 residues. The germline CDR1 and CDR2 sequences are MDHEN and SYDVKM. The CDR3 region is CATSGPQVWFF. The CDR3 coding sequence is TGTGCCACCTCGGGACCGCAAGTCTGGTTCTTC.

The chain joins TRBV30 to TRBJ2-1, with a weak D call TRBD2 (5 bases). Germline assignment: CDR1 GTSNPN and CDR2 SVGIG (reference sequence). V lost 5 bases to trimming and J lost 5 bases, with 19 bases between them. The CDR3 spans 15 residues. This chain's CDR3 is CAWSVRTLNHNEQFF. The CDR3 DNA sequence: TGTGCCTGGTCCGTTAGGACTCTGAACCACAATGAGCAGTTCTTC.

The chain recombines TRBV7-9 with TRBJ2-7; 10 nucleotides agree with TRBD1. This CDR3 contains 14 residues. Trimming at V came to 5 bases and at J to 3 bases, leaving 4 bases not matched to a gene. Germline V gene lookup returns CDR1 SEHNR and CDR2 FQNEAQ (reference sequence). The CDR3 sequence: CASSPRTGGYEQYF. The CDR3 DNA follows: TGTGCCAGCAGCCCTAGGACAGGGGGCTACGAGCAGTACTTC. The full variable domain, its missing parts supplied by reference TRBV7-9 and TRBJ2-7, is DTGVSQNPRHKITKRGQNVTFRCDPISEHNRLYWYRQTLGQGPEFLTYFQNEAQLEKSRLLSDRFSAERPKGSFSTLEIQRTEQGDSAMYLCASSPRTGGYEQYFGPGTRLTVT.